The source of this TCR beta chain is a study of cytomegalovirus exposure and HLA in healthy donors. Regarding the study as a whole: Only CMV serostatus was available as immune exposure information.

Remarks on this clone: Its specificity is unknown.

Trimming removed 3 bases at V and 6 bases at J, with 12 bases between. CDR3 length: 14 amino acids. CDR1 SGHTA and CDR2 FQGNSA come from the germline V gene. The PCR made use of 60 Vbeta and 13 Jbeta primers. This table comes from immunoSEQ multiplex PCR, and its TCRdb copy is limited to in-frame clones, with some not included. The sample lists under 50,000 clones; around 68% were seen once. The chain uses TRBV7-2 and TRBJ1-5, with D possibly matching TRBD1 (5 bases). Input material: PBMCs. This clonotype was sampled from a man aged 25 to 45 in good health and CMV-seronegative. CDR3 protein: CASSFFGGGQPQHF. The DNA of the CDR3 is TGTGCCAGCAGCTTTTTTGGGGGAGGTCAGCCCCAGCATTTT. Together with reference TRBV7-2 and TRBJ1-5, the CDR3 gives the full variable domain: GAGVSQSPSNKVTEKGKDVELRCDPISGHTALYWYRQSLGQGLEFLIYFQGNSAPDKSGLPSDRFSAERTGGSVSTLTIQRTQQEDSAVYLCASSFFGGGQPQHFGDGTRLSIL.